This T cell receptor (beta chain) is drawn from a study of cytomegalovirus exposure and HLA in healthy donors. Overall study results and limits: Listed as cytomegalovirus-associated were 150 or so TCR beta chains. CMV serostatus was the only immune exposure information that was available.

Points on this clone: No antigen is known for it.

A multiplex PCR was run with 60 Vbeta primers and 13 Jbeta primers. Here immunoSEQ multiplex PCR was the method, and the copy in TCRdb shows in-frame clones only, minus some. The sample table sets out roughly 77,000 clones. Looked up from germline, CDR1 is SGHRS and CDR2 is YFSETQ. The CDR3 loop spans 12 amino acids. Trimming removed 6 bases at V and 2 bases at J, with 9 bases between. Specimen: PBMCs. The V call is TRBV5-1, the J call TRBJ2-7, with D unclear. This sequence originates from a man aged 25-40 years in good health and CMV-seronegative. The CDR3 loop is CASTDTTYEQYF. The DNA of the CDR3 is TGCGCCAGCACCGACACCACCTACGAGCAGTACTTC.